Each of the 26 T cell receptor beta chains below was sequenced from the same sample in a study of blood T cell repertoires in COVID-19. TCRdb's copy holds only in-frame clones and misses some; the assay was immunoSEQ multiplex PCR. The sample has more than 200,000 clones, around 86% seen once. The sample taken for sequencing was peripheral blood. The receptor set was obtained from a man aged 45 to 65 with acute or convalescent COVID-19.

The CDR3 reads CASSPWGGQGSYEQYF. DNA for the CDR3: TGTGCCAGCAGCCCCTGGGGAGGGCAGGGATCCTACGAGCAGTACTTC. V usage is TRBV7-9 and J usage is TRBJ2-7, with 7 bases matching TRBD2. V was pared by 5 bases and J by 1 base, with 11 bases of the junction left unmatched. The CDR3 extends over 16 amino acids. CDR1 and CDR2 (germline): SEHNR, FQNEAQ (reference sequence). Combining the CDR3 with reference TRBV7-9 and TRBJ2-7 gives the whole variable domain DTGVSQNPRHKITKRGQNVTFRCDPISEHNRLYWYRQTLGQGPEFLTYFQNEAQLEKSRLLSDRFSAERPKGSFSTLEIQRTEQGDSAMYLCASSPWGGQGSYEQYFGPGTRLTVT.

V and J are TRBV6-5 and TRBJ1-6; the D is unclear. The CDR3 consists of 14 residues. Germline V gene data show CDR1 as MNHEY and CDR2 as SVGAGI. V lost 3 bases and J 3 bases, leaving 6 bases between the germline ends. For the CDR3, the DNA is TGTGCCAGCAGTTATCACAGCTATAATTCACCCCTCCACTTT. It codes for CASSYHSYNSPLHF.

CDR3 residues: CASSSEGWGDGYTF. CDR3 coding DNA: TGCGCCAGCAGCTCCGAAGGGTGGGGGGATGGCTACACCTTC. This chain uses TRBV5-1 with TRBJ1-2; a weak D match, TRBD1 (5 bases). Germline loops: CDR1 SGHRS, CDR2 YFSETQ. The length of the CDR3 is 14 residues. Trimming took 3 bases from V and 6 from J, leaving 15 bases between them.

This sequence joins TRBV6-5 and TRBJ1-5, with D maybe TRBD1 (5 bases). The germline gives CDR1 MNHEY, CDR2 SVGAGI. This CDR3 spans 15 amino acids. With 0 bases removed from V and 8 bases from J, the gap between germline ends came to 14 bases. The CDR3 nucleotides read TGTGCCAGCAGTTACTCGTGGCCGCCAGGGAAGCCCCAGCATTTT. Residues: CASSYSWPPGKPQHF.

To note about this clone: The sample holds other DNA sequences that translate to the same CDR3. The chain links TRBV5-4 to TRBJ1-4, with D maybe TRBD1 (5 bases). V was clipped by 0 bases and J by 8 bases, with 11 bases between them. The CDR3 extends over 14 amino acids. The germline gives CDR1 SGHNT, CDR2 YYREEE (reference sequence). Here the CDR3 reads CASSLGGDGEKLFF. For the CDR3, the DNA is TGTGCCAGCAGCTTGGGGGGGGACGGCGAAAAACTGTTTTTT.

The rearrangement joins TRBV5-1 to TRBJ2-1, with a possible D match to TRBD2 (5 bases). The germline CDR1 and CDR2 sequences are SGHRS and YFSETQ. The V end was cut by 4 bases, the J end by 3 bases, with 11 bases between. CDR3 length equals 14 residues. In nucleotides, the CDR3 is TGCGCCAGCAGCCCCCGAGGGAGCTACAATGAGCAGTTCTTC. It encodes CASSPRGSYNEQFF.

The chain carries TRBV19 and TRBJ1-4, with TRBD1 matching 8 bases. Germline lookup yields CDR1 LNHDA and CDR2 SQIVND (reference sequence). The CDR3 consists of 13 residues. J was trimmed by 3 bases and V by 11 bases; bases with no gene match: 5. The CDR3 region has the DNA TGTGCCGCTCAGGGGGCACCTAATGAAAAACTGTTTTTT. Encoded protein: CAAQGAPNEKLFF. Together with reference TRBV19 and TRBJ1-4, the CDR3 gives the full variable domain: DGGITQSPKYLFRKEGQNVTLSCEQNLNHDAMYWYRQDPGQGLRLIYYSQIVNDFQKGDIAEGYSVSREKKESFPLTVTSAQKNPTAFYLCAAQGAPNEKLFFGSGTQLSVL.

The chain has TRBV2 and TRBJ2-4; TRBD1 matches 7 bases. The J segment lost 8 bases and the V segment lost 5 bases, leaving 9 bases of the junction unmatched. Germline loops: CDR1 SNHLY, CDR2 FYNNEI. The CDR3 runs 14 residues. The CDR3 DNA follows: TGTGCCAGCAGTAAAACAGGGGCGGCAGACATTCAGTACTTC. This translates into CASSKTGAADIQYF.

This chain links TRBV5-6 with TRBJ1-6, with a possible D match to TRBD1 (6 bases). Germline values: CDR1 SGHDT, CDR2 YYEEEE. This CDR3 has 14 amino acids. V lost 4 bases and J lost 11, with 16 bases in between. The CDR3 DNA is TGTGCCAGCAGCCTCTACCTACAGGGTACACCCCTCCACTTT. Amino acid sequence: CASSLYLQGTPLHF.

The chain recombines TRBV4-2 with TRBJ2-3; 9 bases match TRBD2. After removal of 0 bases from V and 4 bases from J, the junction contained 8 bases not matched to a gene. The germline V gene encodes CDR1 LGHNA and CDR2 YNFKEQ. This CDR3 contains 17 residues. In DNA, the CDR3 is TGTGCCAGCAGCCAAGAACCGGGACTAGCTTCTGCAGATACGCAGTATTTT. This encodes CASSQEPGLASADTQYF.

The chain joins TRBV5-4 to TRBJ1-2; D remains unclear. With 0 bases removed from V and 5 bases from J, the gap between germline ends came to 14 bases. The CDR3 loop spans 15 amino acids. Germline V CDR1 and CDR2: SGHNT, YYREEE (reference sequence). The CDR3 DNA follows: TGTGCCAGCAGCTTGGAACATCTCACGGGGTATGGCTACACCTTC. The encoded protein is CASSLEHLTGYGYTF.

This clone has just one count. The chain recombines TRBV5-4 with TRBJ2-5, with TRBD2 identical over 7 bases. Trimming removed 4 bases from V and 0 bases from J; junction bases left unmatched: 6. The germline CDR1 and CDR2 sequences are SGHNT and YYREEE (reference sequence). The CDR3 spans 15 residues. The DNA for the CDR3 is TGTGCCAGCAGCCCGGGGGGAGGGTACCAAGAGACCCAGTACTTC. Protein: CASSPGGGYQETQYF. Full variable domain (rest looked up from reference TRBV5-4 and TRBJ2-5): ETGVTQSPTHLIKTRGQQVTLRCSSQSGHNTVSWYQQALGQGPQFIFQYYREEENGRGNFPPRFSGLQFPNYSSELNVNALELDDSALYLCASSPGGGYQETQYFGPGTRLLVL.

This chain connects TRBV30 to TRBJ1-4; 10 bases line up with TRBD1. This CDR3 has 14 amino acids. V lost 1 base to trimming and J lost 9 bases; unmatched junction nucleotides: 5. In germline, CDR1 is GTSNPN, CDR2 SVGIG (reference sequence). The chain's CDR3 is CAWSAGTGVKKLFF. The CDR3 DNA is TGTGCCTGGAGTGCCGGGACAGGGGTTAAAAAACTGTTTTTT.

The chain links TRBV11-2 to TRBJ2-1; D remains ambiguous. Trimming left V 1 base short and J 15 bases short, with 13 bases between. The germline V gene has CDR1 SGHAT and CDR2 FQNNGV. The CDR3 contains 12 residues. The CDR3 is CASSLAPPGRFF. The CDR3 region has the DNA TGTGCCAGCAGCTTAGCGCCTCCGGGTAGGTTCTTC.

The chain links TRBV11-2 to TRBJ2-3; TRBD2 matches at 8 bases. Trimming at V came to 5 bases and at J to 3 bases, leaving 7 bases not matched to a gene. CDR3 size: 15 residues. Germline V gives CDR1 SGHAT, CDR2 FQNNGV. This CDR3 is CASSPWTSITDTQYF. The CDR3 DNA follows: TGTGCCAGCAGCCCCTGGACTAGCATAACAGATACGCAGTATTTT.

J is TRBJ1-6 and V is TRBV5-4; 8 bases line up with TRBD1. After removal of 0 bases from V and 7 bases from J, the junction contained 6 bases not matched to a gene. CDR1 SGHNT and CDR2 YYREEE come from the germline V gene (reference sequence). The CDR3 loop spans 16 amino acids. CDR3 nucleotide sequence: TGTGCCAGCAGCTTGGGGGGACAGGCCAGGAATTCACCCCTCCACTTT. Translating gives CASSLGGQARNSPLHF.

The chain combines TRBV20-1 with TRBJ1-2; D not resolved. Germline-derived CDR1 and CDR2 are DFQATT and SNEGSKA (reference sequence). V shed 7 bases and J shed 5 bases, with 11 bases lying between them. CDR3 length: 11 residues. CDR3 coding DNA: TGCAGTGTCCCAACAGTATATGGCTACACCTTC. Its protein is CSVPTVYGYTF.

The V call is TRBV19, the J call TRBJ1-4; 7 positions agree with TRBD1. Unmatched junction bases numbered 16, after V lost 6 bases and J lost 9 bases. The CDR3 sequence is 16 residues long. The V gene's germline CDR1 is LNHDA and CDR2 SQIVND (reference sequence). For the CDR3, the DNA is TGTGCCAGTAGGGATAACCATTATGGGACAGCTAAAAAACTGTTTTTT. Its protein is CASRDNHYGTAKKLFF. Filled out from reference TRBV19 and TRBJ1-4, the complete variable domain reads DGGITQSPKYLFRKEGQNVTLSCEQNLNHDAMYWYRQDPGQGLRLIYYSQIVNDFQKGDIAEGYSVSREKKESFPLTVTSAQKNPTAFYLCASRDNHYGTAKKLFFGSGTQLSVL.

V and J are TRBV5-1 and TRBJ1-4, with a weak D call TRBD1 (5 bases). Between the trimmed V and J ends, which lost 4 bases and 3 bases, there was a span of 10 bases. Per germline, CDR1 SGHRS and CDR2 YFSETQ. The CDR3 contains 14 residues. CDR3 DNA sequence: TGCGCCAGCAGCCCGACAGCCTCTAATGAAAAACTGTTTTTT. Translated, it gives CASSPTASNEKLFF.

The chain combines TRBV5-4 with TRBJ1-6, with 7 bases matching TRBD1. The CDR3 is 16 residues long. V lost 1 base and J lost 17; bases outside the gene matches: 18. Looked up from germline, CDR1 is SGHNT and CDR2 is YYREEE (reference sequence). CDR3 DNA sequence: TGTGCCAGCAGCTTGCCCGGAGCACACGTTAGGGGGCGATTCCACTTT. Its translation is CASSLPGAHVRGRFHF.

There are a few counts of this clone. The J gene is TRBJ2-2, the V gene TRBV19; weak D call: TRBD1 (6 bases). Looked up from germline, CDR1 is LNHDA and CDR2 is SQIVND (reference sequence). Trimming removed 4 bases from V and 6 bases from J, with 15 bases in between. The CDR3 loop spans 15 amino acids. CDR3 sequence reads: CASSTKSTGPGELFF. CDR3 bases: TGTGCCAGTAGTACCAAATCTACAGGGCCCGGGGAGCTGTTTTTT.

The chain employs TRBV5-6 and TRBJ1-5, with a possible D match to TRBD1 (5 bases). Germline V gene data show CDR1 as SGHDT and CDR2 as YYEEEE. Trimming removed 1 base at V and 2 bases at J, with 10 bases between. This CDR3 has 15 residues. The CDR3 loop is CASSLSGLGNQPQHF. For the CDR3, the DNA is TGTGCCAGCAGCTTGTCGGGACTCGGCAATCAGCCCCAGCATTTT.

This chain joins TRBV19 and TRBJ1-6, with 7 bases fitting TRBD1. J was trimmed by 5 bases and V by 3 bases; bases with no gene match: 7. The CDR3 has 16 residues. CDR1 LNHDA and CDR2 SQIVND come from the germline V gene (reference sequence). CDR3 loop: CASSIYQGDDNSPLHF. In DNA form, the CDR3 reads TGTGCCAGTAGTATCTATCAGGGGGATGATAATTCACCCCTCCACTTT.

CDR3 region: CASSPPAGNYGYTF. The CDR3 DNA sequence: TGTGCCAGTTCCCCCCCGGCAGGGAACTATGGCTACACCTTC. V is TRBV19 and J is TRBJ1-2, with a tentative D call TRBD1 (5 bases). CDR1 and CDR2 (germline): LNHDA, SQIVND (reference sequence). V dropped 8 bases and J dropped 2 bases, with 15 bases sitting between them. The CDR3 totals 14 residues.

This clone was observed a handful of times. The CDR3 loop reads CASSQDGQLDQPQHF. The CDR3 nucleotides read TGTGCCAGCAGCCAGGACGGACAGTTGGATCAGCCCCAGCATTTT. This rearrangement joins TRBV3-1 (or the pseudogene TRBV3-2) to TRBJ1-5; D perhaps matches TRBD1 (6 bases). V was pared by 3 bases and J by 5 bases, with 14 bases between. Per germline, CDR1 LGHDT and CDR2 YNNKEL (reference sequence). The CDR3 is made up of 15 amino acids.

V and J are TRBV7-9 and TRBJ1-1, with TRBD1 matching over 8 bases. Germline V gene data show CDR1 as SEHNR and CDR2 as FQNEAQ (reference sequence). The V and J ends lost 3 bases and 7 bases, in that order; junction bases with no gene match: 4. This CDR3 is 13 amino acids long. This CDR3 is CASSFGQGGEAFF. DNA for the CDR3: TGTGCCAGCAGCTTCGGACAGGGCGGTGAAGCTTTCTTT. Supplemented by reference TRBV7-9 and TRBJ1-1, the full variable domain reads DTGVSQNPRHKITKRGQNVTFRCDPISEHNRLYWYRQTLGQGPEFLTYFQNEAQLEKSRLLSDRFSAERPKGSFSTLEIQRTEQGDSAMYLCASSFGQGGEAFFGQGTRLTVV.